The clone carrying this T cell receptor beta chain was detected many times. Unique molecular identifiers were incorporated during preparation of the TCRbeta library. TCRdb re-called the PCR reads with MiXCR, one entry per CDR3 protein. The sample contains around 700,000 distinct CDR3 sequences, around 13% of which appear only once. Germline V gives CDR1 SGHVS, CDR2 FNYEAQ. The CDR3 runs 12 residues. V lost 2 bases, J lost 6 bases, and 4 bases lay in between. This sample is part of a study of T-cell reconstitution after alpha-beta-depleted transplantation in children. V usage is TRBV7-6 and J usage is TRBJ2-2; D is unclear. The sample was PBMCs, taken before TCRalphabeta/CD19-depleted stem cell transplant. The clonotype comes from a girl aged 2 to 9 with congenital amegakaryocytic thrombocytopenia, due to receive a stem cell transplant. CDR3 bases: TGTGCCAGCAGCTTATTTGCCGGGGAGCTGTTTTTT. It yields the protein CASSLFAGELFF.